Reported below is one T cell receptor (beta chain). Its antigen is unknown. Unique molecular identifiers tagged the TCRbeta library. MiXCR was run by TCRdb on the PCR reads, yielding one entry per CDR3 protein. The sample contains a few hundred thousand distinct CDR3 sequences, about 45% of which appear only once. The data belong to a study of T-cell reconstitution after alpha-beta-depleted transplantation in children. General study results and limits: The main origin of T-cell counts and diversity one year after transplant was newly produced T cells. From surviving recipient T cells and thymic progenitors came the high day-60 TCRbeta diversity observed in some patients. Alpha-beta T cells present about two months after transplant were reported to originate from several hundred expanded graft clones.

The CDR3 spans 15 residues. Trimming shortened V by 4 bases and J by 0 bases, and 11 bases separated the two germline ends. The germline V gene has CDR1 SGHNT and CDR2 YYREEE (reference sequence). The rearrangement links TRBV5-4 to TRBJ2-1; a possible D gene is TRBD2 (6 bases). This sample comprised PBMCs, obtained before TCRalphabeta/CD19-depleted stem cell transplant. The sequence derives from a girl aged 2 to 10 with aplastic anemia, due to receive a stem cell transplant. The CDR3, as DNA: TGTGCCAGCAGCACCGGGAGAAGCTCCTACAATGAGCAGTTCTTC. It is translated as CASSTGRSSYNEQFF.